This T cell receptor (beta chain) was observed in a study of blood T cell repertoires in COVID-19. About the study: T cells, B-cell-depleted T cells, or PBMCs provided the cDNA or gDNA that served as material.

Generated by immunoSEQ multiplex PCR, the TCRdb table keeps only in-frame clones and is missing some. The table has a few hundred thousand clones, around 86% seen once; the top ten hold 3.6%. The CDR3 has 17 amino acids. The V end was cut by 1 base, the J end by 7 bases, with 23 bases between. Germline V lookup: CDR1 MDHEN, CDR2 SYDVKM. The chain is built from TRBV28 and TRBJ2-7; D ambiguous. The TCR sequence derives from a man younger than 35 with active or convalescent COVID-19. Source material: peripheral blood. Written as DNA, the CDR3 is TGTGCCAGCAGTTTATATTATTCCCCGAGACAAACTGAAGAGCAGTACTTC. It specifies CASSLYYSPRQTEEQYF.